This TCR beta chain was captured in a study of cytomegalovirus exposure and HLA in healthy donors. Whole-study findings and limits: The authors considered a cluster of highly shared sequence variants likely to be a sequencing artifact. Most of the TCR beta V segments (in an earlier analysis) were productive either about 90% or about 30% of the time.

The PCR was carried out with 60 Vbeta primers and 13 Jbeta primers. TCRdb's copy holds only in-frame clones and misses some; the assay was immunoSEQ multiplex PCR. The sample has about 170,000 clones; 65% to 90% are singletons. Trimming took off 3 bases at V and 5 bases at J, with 8 bases between the two ends. The germline V gene has CDR1 LNHDA and CDR2 SQIVND (reference sequence). This CDR3 contains 14 residues. On this clone: Its antigen is undetermined.

The chain recombines TRBV19 with TRBJ1-6; D is unresolved. Sequencing input: PBMCs. The source is a male donor in good health and CMV-seronegative. This CDR3 is CASSIDTNNSPLHF. The DNA of the CDR3 is TGTGCCAGTAGTATCGACACCAATAATTCACCCCTCCACTTT. The full variable domain, with the rest looked up from reference TRBV19 and TRBJ1-6, is DGGITQSPKYLFRKEGQNVTLSCEQNLNHDAMYWYRQDPGQGLRLIYYSQIVNDFQKGDIAEGYSVSREKKESFPLTVTSAQKNPTAFYLCASSIDTNNSPLHFGNGTRLTVT.